This T cell receptor (beta chain) was obtained from a study of blood T cell repertoires in COVID-19. Background on the study: Sites in the United States, Italy and Spain provided acute and convalescent COVID-19 samples. T cells, B-cell-depleted T cells, or PBMCs provided the cDNA or gDNA that served as material.

The table came from immunoSEQ multiplex PCR; TCRdb's copy has only in-frame clones and leaves some out. Counted here are some 150,000 clones, approximately 83% occurring once; the ten biggest clones make up roughly 3%. Trimming shortened V by 0 bases and J by 6 bases, and 8 bases separated the two germline ends. The CDR3 consists of 13 residues. Germline V gene data show CDR1 as ENHRY and CDR2 as SYGVKD. Sequenced material: peripheral blood. The clonotype was recovered from a woman of 80 years or more with acute or convalescent COVID-19. The rearrangement joins TRBV10-3 to TRBJ1-2, with D tentatively TRBD1 (6 bases). This CDR3 is CAISESYRDGYTF. CDR3 coding DNA: TGTGCCATCAGTGAGTCCTACAGGGATGGCTACACCTTC.